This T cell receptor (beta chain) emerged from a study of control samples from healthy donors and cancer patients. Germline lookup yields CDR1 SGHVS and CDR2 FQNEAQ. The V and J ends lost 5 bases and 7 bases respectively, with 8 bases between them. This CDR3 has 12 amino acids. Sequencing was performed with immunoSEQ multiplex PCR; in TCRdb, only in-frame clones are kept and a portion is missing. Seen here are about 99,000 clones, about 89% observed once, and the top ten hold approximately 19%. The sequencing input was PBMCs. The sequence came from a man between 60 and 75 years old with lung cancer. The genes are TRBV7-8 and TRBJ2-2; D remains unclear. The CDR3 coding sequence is TGTGCCAGCAGCCCCACTATCGGGGAGCTGTTTTTT. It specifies CASSPTIGELFF.